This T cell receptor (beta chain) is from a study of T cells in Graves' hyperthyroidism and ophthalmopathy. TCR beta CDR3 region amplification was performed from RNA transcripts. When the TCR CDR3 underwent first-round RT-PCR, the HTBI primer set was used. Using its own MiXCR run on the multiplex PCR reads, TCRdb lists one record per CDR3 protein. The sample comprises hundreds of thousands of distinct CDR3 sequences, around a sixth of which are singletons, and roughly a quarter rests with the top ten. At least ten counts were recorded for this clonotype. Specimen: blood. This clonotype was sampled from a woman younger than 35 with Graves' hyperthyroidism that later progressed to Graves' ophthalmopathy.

CDR3 nucleotide sequence: TGTGCCAGCAGGACCGGGACGTTTTATGGCTACACCTTC. The encoded protein is CASRTGTFYGYTF. The chain recombines TRBV6-1 with TRBJ1-2, with D perhaps TRBD1 (5 bases). The germline V gene encodes CDR1 MNHNS and CDR2 SASEGT. CDR3 length: 13 residues. V dropped 6 bases and J dropped 5 bases, with 13 bases sitting between them.